This T cell receptor beta chain was obtained from a study of chemoradiotherapy in HPV16-positive cancers. Study-level information: Candidate HPV-specific T-cell clones and common TCR motifs came from functional assays in a couple of HPV16-positive patients.

Germline CDR1 and CDR2: LNHNV and YYDKDF (reference sequence). V was pared by 0 bases and J by 4 bases, with 5 bases of the junction left unmatched. The CDR3 extends over 15 amino acids. General study findings and limits: The functional HPV-specific definition rests on just a couple of HPV16-positive patients.

About this clone: Its antigen is undetermined.

Sequencing used immunoSEQ multiplex PCR; TCRdb keeps in-frame clones, though not all of them. The sample includes around 3,500 clones, just over 90% of them seen just once. This sequence originates from a human donor with HPV-associated anogenital cancer. The chain uses TRBV15 and TRBJ2-7; 8 bases are shared with TRBD2. The sample was blood, taken from a patient who underwent chemoradiotherapy. CDR3 DNA: TGTGCCACCAGCAGAGATACCAGCGGGAGTTACGAGCAGTACTTC. Amino acid sequence: CATSRDTSGSYEQYF. The full variable domain, with the rest looked up from reference TRBV15 and TRBJ2-7, is DAMVIQNPRYQVTQFGKPVTLSCSQTLNHNVMYWYQQKSSQAPKLLFHYYDKDFNNEADTPDNFQSRRPNTSFCFLDIRSPGLGDTAMYLCATSRDTSGSYEQYFGPGTRLTVT.